Below, one T cell receptor beta chain is given with its context. The data were taken from a study of T cells after yellow fever vaccination. The CDR3 totals 15 residues. J was trimmed by 8 bases and V by 4 bases; bases with no gene match: 4. From the 5' RACE reads, TCRdb called clonotypes with MiXCR, one entry per CDR3 protein. The data show some 350,000 distinct CDR3 sequences, with 3.5% to 4.5% seen just once and about 24% held by the top ten. The chain recombines TRBV12-3 or TRBV12-4 with TRBJ2-1; TRBD2 matches 14 bases. This TCR came from a man aged 18 to 29 who received the YFV17D yellow fever vaccine. The sequenced sample was PBMCs, obtained 5 days after the yellow fever booster vaccination. The CDR3 region is CASSYTGLAGDEQFF. The CDR3 bases are TGTGCCAGCAGTTATACGGGACTAGCGGGGGATGAGCAGTTCTTC.